Presented here are 21 T cell receptor beta chains from one specimen sequenced in a study of cytomegalovirus exposure and HLA in healthy donors. Sequencing was performed with immunoSEQ multiplex PCR; in TCRdb, only in-frame clones are kept and a portion is missing. The sample carries about 220,000 clones, around nine tenths recorded once. The sequenced sample was PBMCs. These receptors were collected from a woman between 18 and 29 years old in good health and CMV-seronegative.

Only a few counts were recorded for this clone. The chain couples TRBV11-2 to TRBJ1-6; TRBD1 matches at 9 bases. J gave up 14 bases and V 5 bases, and 13 bases lay outside the gene matches. The germline CDR1 and CDR2 sequences are SGHAT and FQNNGV. The CDR3 covers 15 residues. CDR3 residues: CASSTEGTGSSTLHF. The CDR3 nucleotides read TGTGCCAGCAGCACAGAGGGGACAGGGTCATCAACCCTCCACTTT.

J is TRBJ2-3 and V is TRBV10-3; D unclear. Germline values: CDR1 ENHRY, CDR2 SYGVKD. Trimming removed 1 base at V and 6 bases at J, with 11 bases between. This CDR3 is 14 amino acids long. The chain's CDR3 is CAISELEIGDTQYF. The DNA of the CDR3 is TGTGCCATCAGTGAGTTAGAAATCGGTGATACGCAGTATTTT.

With respect to this clone: This specimen includes other DNA sequences encoding the same CDR3. The V call is TRBV30, the J call TRBJ1-1; D may be TRBD1 (5 bases). The CDR3 has 13 amino acids. V was pared by 1 base and J by 1 base, with 7 bases between. Per germline, CDR1 GTSNPN and CDR2 SVGIG (reference sequence). The chain's CDR3 is CAWSGQGNTEAFF. CDR3 nucleotides: TGTGCCTGGAGTGGGCAGGGGAACACTGAAGCTTTCTTT.

The chain combines TRBV5-1 with TRBJ1-4; D possibly corresponds to TRBD1 (6 bases). There are 15 residues in the CDR3. CDR1 and CDR2 from the germline V gene are SGHRS and YFSETQ. The V end was cut by 1 base, the J end by 5 bases, with 12 bases between. The CDR3 spells CASSLNGQGNEKLFF. The CDR3 region has the DNA TGCGCCAGCAGCTTGAATGGGCAGGGGAATGAAAAACTGTTTTTT.

V is TRBV9 and J is TRBJ2-1; 10 positions match TRBD2. Trimming cost V 6 bases and J 1 base; bases outside gene matches: 10. This CDR3 region has 17 residues. Germline V gives CDR1 SGDLS, CDR2 YYNGEE. Here the CDR3 reads CASTPGGSGGSYNEQFF. CDR3 bases: TGTGCCAGCACCCCAGGGGGTAGCGGGGGGTCCTACAATGAGCAGTTCTTC.

The chain recombines TRBV28 with TRBJ1-1; D ambiguous. V was pared by 2 bases and J by 3 bases, with 13 bases between. The germline CDR1 and CDR2 sequences are MDHEN and SYDVKM. This CDR3 comprises 15 residues. The DNA of the CDR3 is TGTGCCAGCAGTTTAGCGGGAGAAGGATACACTGAAGCTTTCTTT. Protein: CASSLAGEGYTEAFF.

The J gene is TRBJ1-6, the V gene TRBV27; tentative D call: TRBD1 (5 bases). The V and J ends lost 2 bases and 7 bases respectively, with 12 bases between them. There are 15 residues in the CDR3. Germline CDR1 reads MNHEY; CDR2 reads SMNVEV (reference sequence). CDR3 coding DNA: TGTGCCAGCAGTTTAGTAGGGGTGGGGAATTCACCCCTCCACTTT. Protein sequence: CASSLVGVGNSPLHF.

This chain uses TRBV5-4 with TRBJ2-3; 8 bases align to TRBD1. V lost 10 bases to trimming and J lost 1 base; unmatched junction nucleotides: 8. The CDR3 has 14 residues. CDR1 is SGHNT and CDR2 is YYREEE in the germline V gene (reference sequence). The CDR3 loop reads CAVNQGARTDTQYF. CDR3 DNA: TGTGCCGTTAACCAGGGGGCGCGCACAGATACGCAGTATTTT.

The chain uses TRBV6-1 and TRBJ2-7; 7 bases line up with TRBD2. CDR1 is MNHNS, CDR2 SASEGT, per germline. The V and J ends lost 4 bases and 2 bases, in that order; junction bases with no gene match: 8. This CDR3 region has 15 residues. In nucleotides, the CDR3 is TGTGCCAGCAGTGCGCATAGCGGGTCAACCTACGAGCAGTACTTC. Its protein is CASSAHSGSTYEQYF.

V and J are TRBV5-1 and TRBJ2-1; 8 bases align to TRBD1. This CDR3 comprises 16 residues. CDR1 is SGHRS and CDR2 is YFSETQ in the germline V gene. V was clipped by 0 bases and J by 9 bases; unmatched bases: 11. The CDR3 region is CASSLALTGGGSEQFF. In nucleotides, the CDR3 is TGCGCCAGCAGCTTGGCCCTTACAGGGGGAGGAAGTGAGCAGTTCTTC.

The chain has TRBV30 and TRBJ2-1; perhaps TRBD2 as D (5 bases). Germline CDR1 GTSNPN, CDR2 SVGIG (reference sequence). This CDR3 has 15 amino acids. Trimming cost V 0 bases and J 1 base, with 10 bases left between them. The CDR3 loop is CAWSVRRGSYNEQFF. The CDR3 nucleotides read TGTGCCTGGAGTGTTAGGAGAGGGTCCTACAATGAGCAGTTCTTC. The full variable domain, with the rest looked up from reference TRBV30 and TRBJ2-1, is SQTIHQWPATLVQPVGSPLSLECTVEGTSNPNLYWYRQAAGRGLQLLFYSVGIGQISSEVPQNLSASRPQDRQFILSSKKLLLSDSGFYLCAWSVRRGSYNEQFFGPGTRLTVL.

This sequence joins TRBV9 and TRBJ2-3; no clear D gene. The CDR3 runs to 14 residues. Germline V lookup: CDR1 SGDLS, CDR2 YYNGEE. V lost 0 bases, J lost 1 base, and 6 bases lay in between. For the CDR3, the DNA is TGTGCCAGCAGCGTAGCTTCGGGCACAGATACGCAGTATTTT. It encodes CASSVASGTDTQYF.

In DNA, the CDR3 is TGCGCCAGCAGCTTGGGAGACAGTAACAATCAGCCCCAGCATTTT. It encodes CASSLGDSNNQPQHF. V is TRBV5-1 and J is TRBJ1-5; D may be TRBD1 (5 bases). The germline CDR1 and CDR2 sequences are SGHRS and YFSETQ. V was clipped by 0 bases and J by 3 bases, with 10 bases between them. The CDR3 covers 15 residues.

This clone has more than one count but fewer than ten. The chain recombines TRBV7-6 with TRBJ2-1; 8 bases fit TRBD2. Germline V gene data show CDR1 as SGHVS and CDR2 as FNYEAQ. The CDR3 extends over 16 amino acids. The V and J ends lost 4 bases and 10 bases, in that order; junction bases with no gene match: 15. This CDR3 reads CASSSPGGSGGGEQFF. In DNA, the CDR3 is TGTGCCAGCAGCTCCCCGGGTGGCTCGGGAGGGGGGGAGCAGTTCTTC.

This clone was seen only once. The chain combines TRBV5-1 with TRBJ2-2; TRBD1 is a possible D gene (7 bases). The CDR3 length is 16 residues. The germline gives CDR1 SGHRS, CDR2 YFSETQ. The V end was cut by 1 base, the J end by 2 bases, with 12 bases between. The CDR3 reads CASSLQGGLNTGELFF. The CDR3 DNA reads TGCGCCAGCAGCTTGCAGGGGGGCCTAAACACCGGGGAGCTGTTTTTT.

The V call is TRBV6-1, the J call TRBJ2-7, with 8 bases lining up with TRBD1. The CDR3 has 13 amino acids. With 11 bases clipped from V and 6 bases from J, the junction kept 12 bases outside the gene matches. The V gene's germline CDR1 is MNHNS and CDR2 SASEGT. For the CDR3, the DNA is TGTGCCGGGGAGGAGTCAGGGGGCGTCGAGCAGTACTTC. This encodes CAGEESGGVEQYF.

This clone was seen only once. The V call is TRBV29-1, the J call TRBJ2-7; weak D call: TRBD1 (5 bases). The CDR3 extends over 13 amino acids. Germline-derived CDR1 and CDR2 are SQVTM and ANQGSEA. V gave up 1 base and J gave up 5 bases, with 12 bases separating them. The DNA for the CDR3 is TGCAGCGTTGAAGTGACCGCAGGGCACGAGCAGTACTTC. This sequence encodes CSVEVTAGHEQYF.

The gene calls are TRBV7-2 and TRBJ1-4; D is possibly TRBD1 (5 bases). The CDR3 has 14 residues. V was trimmed by 2 bases and J by 8 bases, leaving 12 bases between them. In germline, CDR1 is SGHTA, CDR2 FQGNSA. This CDR3 reads CASSLQGLGEKLFF. The DNA of the CDR3 is TGTGCCAGCAGCTTACAGGGACTGGGAGAAAAACTGTTTTTT.

The CDR3: CASSLSESSYNSPLHF. CDR3 coding DNA: TGTGCCAGCAGTTTATCGGAGAGCTCCTATAATTCACCCCTCCACTTT. The genes are TRBV28 and TRBJ1-6; D gene unclear. The V gene's germline CDR1 is MDHEN and CDR2 SYDVKM. The CDR3 contains 16 residues. V lost 1 base and J 0 bases, leaving 7 bases between the germline ends.

In this sample, this clone turned up once. CDR3 protein: CASSSTGGASKNIQYF. Here the CDR3 DNA reads TGTGCCAGCAGTTCGACAGGGGGCGCGAGCAAAAACATTCAGTACTTC. The chain recombines TRBV7-3 with TRBJ2-4; TRBD1 matches at 10 bases. This CDR3 region has 16 residues. V lost 6 bases, J lost 3 bases, and 8 bases stayed unmatched. The germline gives CDR1 SGHTA, CDR2 FQGTGA. Full variable domain (rest looked up from reference TRBV7-3 and TRBJ2-4): GAGVSQTPSNKVTEKGKYVELRCDPISGHTALYWYRQSLGQGPEFLIYFQGTGAADDSGLPNDRFFAVRPEGSVSTLKIQRTERGDSAVYLCASSSTGGASKNIQYFGAGTRLSVL.

J is TRBJ2-1 and V is TRBV7-9; D call uncertain. Germline V CDR1 and CDR2: SEHNR, FQNEAQ (reference sequence). The V end lost 1 base, the J end lost 6 bases, and 13 bases lay between the germline ends. The CDR3 runs to 15 residues. CDR3 nucleotides: TGTGCCAGCAGCTTAGACCCAGTAAACATCAATGAGCAGTTCTTC. Encoded protein: CASSLDPVNINEQFF.